A single sample gave rise to the 17 T cell receptor beta chains below, sequenced in a study of cytomegalovirus exposure and HLA in healthy donors. Amplification used 60 Vbeta primers and 13 Jbeta primers. TCRdb's copy holds only in-frame clones and misses some; the assay was immunoSEQ multiplex PCR. Of some 150,000 clones in the sample, 80% were seen once. Material: PBMCs. The receptors come from a man aged 25 to 40 in good health and CMV-seronegative.

This clone was observed a handful of times. Other nucleotide sequences from this sample produce the same CDR3. The genes are TRBV6-1 and TRBJ2-7; D unresolved. The CDR3 has 11 amino acids. Trimming cost V 4 bases and J 3 bases, with 4 bases left between them. Germline CDR1 MNHNS, CDR2 SASEGT. CDR3 DNA: TGTGCCAGCAGTGCCCTCTACGAGCAGTACTTC. Protein: CASSALYEQYF.

A few counts support this clone. The chain uses TRBV7-9 and TRBJ1-4, with 8 bases lining up with TRBD1. CDR1 is SEHNR and CDR2 is FQNEAQ in the germline V gene (reference sequence). There are 16 residues in the CDR3. V lost 6 bases to trimming and J lost 2 bases; unmatched junction nucleotides: 8. The CDR3 sequence is CASRLTGVATNEKLFF. The CDR3 DNA reads TGTGCCAGCAGGTTGACAGGGGTTGCGACTAATGAAAAACTGTTTTTT.

This clone was seen a few times. The chain couples TRBV4-2 to TRBJ2-7; 10 bases match TRBD2. V lost 4 bases, J lost 0 bases, and 9 bases stayed unmatched. The CDR3 is made up of 17 amino acids. Looked up from germline, CDR1 is LGHNA and CDR2 is YNFKEQ. The CDR3 loop is CASSREGLADSSYEQYF. Here the CDR3 DNA reads TGTGCCAGCAGCCGGGAAGGACTAGCGGACAGCTCCTACGAGCAGTACTTC.

The J gene is TRBJ2-7, the V gene TRBV30, with 11 positions matching TRBD2. The CDR3 is 15 amino acids. V lost 4 bases and J lost 6; bases outside the gene matches: 11. Germline loops: CDR1 GTSNPN, CDR2 SVGIG (reference sequence). The CDR3 region is CAWIPRLAGRLEQYF. The CDR3 nucleotides are TGTGCCTGGATTCCCAGACTAGCGGGGCGTCTCGAGCAGTACTTC.

In DNA, the CDR3 is TGTGCCAGCTCACCTCAAAGGGACAGGGCTTACGAGCAGTACTTC. It codes for CASSPQRDRAYEQYF. J is TRBJ2-7 and V is TRBV18; TRBD1 agrees at 9 bases. In germline, CDR1 is KGHSH, CDR2 LQKENI. Trimming at V came to 3 bases and at J to 4 bases, leaving 7 bases not matched to a gene. The CDR3 covers 15 residues. Full variable domain (remainder filled in from reference TRBV18 and TRBJ2-7): NAGVMQNPRHLVRRRGQEARLRCSPMKGHSHVYWYRQLPEEGLKFMVYLQKENIIDESGMPKERFSAEFPKEGPSILRIQQVVRGDSAAYFCASSPQRDRAYEQYFGPGTRLTVT.

The rearrangement links TRBV19 to TRBJ2-7; D not certain. CDR3 size: 16 residues. V was trimmed by 2 bases and J by 0 bases, leaving 14 bases between them. In germline, CDR1 is LNHDA, CDR2 SQIVND (reference sequence). CDR3 region: CASSIYGSTVSYEQYF. CDR3 nucleotides: TGTGCCAGTAGTATATACGGCAGTACAGTCTCCTACGAGCAGTACTTC.

This chain uses TRBV5-1 with TRBJ2-3, with 7 bases aligning to TRBD1. The germline CDR1 and CDR2 sequences are SGHRS and YFSETQ. There are 13 residues in the CDR3. V shed 5 bases, J shed 12 bases, and the junction held 12 bases outside the gene matches. The CDR3: CASSSDRVYSQYF. CDR3 nucleotides: TGCGCCAGCAGTTCCGACAGGGTCTATTCTCAGTATTTT.

The chain recombines TRBV19 with TRBJ2-7, with 7 positions matching TRBD1. The CDR3 runs 13 residues. Germline CDR1 reads LNHDA; CDR2 reads SQIVND (reference sequence). V lost 6 bases and J lost 3; bases outside the gene matches: 5. CDR3 sequence: CASSDRVVYEQYF. DNA of the CDR3: TGTGCCAGTAGCGACAGGGTAGTCTACGAGCAGTACTTC. Based on the CDR3 plus reference TRBV19 and TRBJ2-7, the full variable domain is DGGITQSPKYLFRKEGQNVTLSCEQNLNHDAMYWYRQDPGQGLRLIYYSQIVNDFQKGDIAEGYSVSREKKESFPLTVTSAQKNPTAFYLCASSDRVVYEQYFGPGTRLTVT.

This chain links TRBV11-2 with TRBJ2-2; 8 bases are shared with TRBD2. Germline V lookup: CDR1 SGHAT, CDR2 FQNNGV. The CDR3 has 15 residues. V trimming: 4 bases; J trimming: 1 base; junction bases outside the gene matches: 2. The CDR3 reads CASSSSGGNTGELFF. The CDR3 bases are TGTGCCAGCAGCTCCAGCGGGGGGAACACCGGGGAGCTGTTTTTT. Drawing the rest from reference TRBV11-2 and TRBJ2-2, the complete variable domain is EAGVAQSPRYKIIEKRQSVAFWCNPISGHATLYWYQQILGQGPKLLIQFQNNGVVDDSQLPKDRFSAERLKGVDSTLKIQPAKLEDSAVYLCASSSSGGNTGELFFGEGSRLTVL.

This clone was observed a few times. The gene calls are TRBV25-1 and TRBJ2-5, with D perhaps matching TRBD1 (5 bases). This CDR3 contains 14 residues. From germline, CDR1 is MGHDK and CDR2 SYGVNS. Trimming cost V 3 bases and J 1 base, with 9 bases left between them. CDR3 loop: CASSDPQGQETQYF. The CDR3, as DNA: TGTGCCAGCAGTGACCCCCAGGGCCAAGAGACCCAGTACTTC. The variable domain in full, completed from reference TRBV25-1 and TRBJ2-5, reads EADIYQTPRYLVIGTGKKITLECSQTMGHDKMYWYQQDPGMELHLIHYSYGVNSTEKGDLSSESTVSRIRTEHFPLTLESARPSHTSQYLCASSDPQGQETQYFGPGTRLLVL.

As DNA, the CDR3 is TGTGCCAGCAGCGCGTACAGGGGACATGAGCAGTTCTTC. Protein sequence: CASSAYRGHEQFF. This chain links TRBV9 with TRBJ2-1; 7 bases map to TRBD1. The CDR3 runs to 13 residues. The V gene's germline CDR1 is SGDLS and CDR2 YYNGEE. The junction had 5 bases not matched to a gene; V was cut back by 3 bases and J by 8 bases.

The V call is TRBV29-1, the J call TRBJ1-2; D gene unclear. The CDR3 runs 12 residues. V lost 3 bases and J lost 3, with 8 bases in between. Per germline, CDR1 SQVTM and CDR2 ANQGSEA. The CDR3 DNA is TGCAGCGTTGATACAGCTGACTATGGCTACACCTTC. The encoded protein is CSVDTADYGYTF.

This rearrangement joins TRBV28 to TRBJ1-5; 10 nucleotides match TRBD1. J was trimmed by 2 bases and V by 7 bases; bases with no gene match: 5. CDR1 and CDR2 from the germline V gene are MDHEN and SYDVKM. The CDR3 has 15 amino acids. CDR3 amino acids: CASTPTGGGNQPQHF. DNA for the CDR3: TGTGCCAGCACCCCGACAGGGGGCGGCAATCAGCCCCAGCATTTT.

The chain links TRBV29-1 to TRBJ2-7, with TRBD2 identical over 8 bases. Per the germline V gene, CDR1 is SQVTM and CDR2 is ANQGSEA. The CDR3 length is 14 residues. J was trimmed by 4 bases and V by 4 bases; bases with no gene match: 9. DNA of the CDR3: TGCAGCGTTGGGGCTAGCGGGTTACTTTACGAGCAGTACTTC. Its translation is CSVGASGLLYEQYF.

The chain carries TRBV7-8 and TRBJ2-7, with 7 bases that match TRBD2. CDR3 length: 15 residues. In germline, CDR1 is SGHVS, CDR2 FQNEAQ. V lost 10 bases to trimming and J lost 1 base; unmatched junction nucleotides: 13. CDR3 DNA: TGTGCCATCAGACCCCTAGCGGACCCTTCCTACGAGCAGTACTTC. Translation gives CAIRPLADPSYEQYF.

The CDR3 here is CASSSLGLAGGGEQYF. CDR3 DNA sequence: TGTGCCAGCAGCTCGTTGGGACTAGCGGGAGGAGGCGAGCAGTACTTC. This sequence joins TRBV13 and TRBJ2-7, with 15 bases that match TRBD2. Trimming at V came to 4 bases and at J to 6 bases, leaving 7 bases not matched to a gene. The germline V gene encodes CDR1 PRHDT and CDR2 FYEKMQ (reference sequence). This CDR3 has 16 amino acids.

The V gene is TRBV11-2, the J gene TRBJ2-5, with D possibly matching TRBD2 (5 bases). Trimming left V 4 bases short and J 2 bases short, with 17 bases between. The CDR3 spans 16 residues. CDR1 is SGHAT and CDR2 is FQNNGV in the germline V gene. The CDR3 DNA sequence: TGTGCCAGCAGCTCGATATTGAGAAGGGAGCAAGAGACCCAGTACTTC. Its protein is CASSSILRREQETQYF.